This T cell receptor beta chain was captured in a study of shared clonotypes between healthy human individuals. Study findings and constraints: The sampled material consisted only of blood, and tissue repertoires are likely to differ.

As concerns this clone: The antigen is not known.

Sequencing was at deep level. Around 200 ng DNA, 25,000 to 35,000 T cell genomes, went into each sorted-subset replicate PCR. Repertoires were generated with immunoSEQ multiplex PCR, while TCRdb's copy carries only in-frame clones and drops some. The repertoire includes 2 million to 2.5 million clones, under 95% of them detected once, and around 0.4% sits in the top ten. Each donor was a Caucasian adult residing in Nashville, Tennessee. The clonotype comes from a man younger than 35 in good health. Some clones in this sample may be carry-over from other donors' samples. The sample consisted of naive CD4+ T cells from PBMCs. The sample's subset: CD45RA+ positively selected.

CDR3 residues: CASSVTRGRVNEKLFF. The CDR3 coding sequence is TGTGCCAGCAGCGTAACCCGGGGCAGAGTGAATGAAAAACTGTTTTTT. The chain recombines TRBV9 with TRBJ1-4; tentative D call: TRBD1 (5 bases). This CDR3 comprises 16 residues. The germline CDR1 and CDR2 sequences are SGDLS and YYNGEE. V lost 1 base and J 5 bases, leaving 15 bases between the germline ends.